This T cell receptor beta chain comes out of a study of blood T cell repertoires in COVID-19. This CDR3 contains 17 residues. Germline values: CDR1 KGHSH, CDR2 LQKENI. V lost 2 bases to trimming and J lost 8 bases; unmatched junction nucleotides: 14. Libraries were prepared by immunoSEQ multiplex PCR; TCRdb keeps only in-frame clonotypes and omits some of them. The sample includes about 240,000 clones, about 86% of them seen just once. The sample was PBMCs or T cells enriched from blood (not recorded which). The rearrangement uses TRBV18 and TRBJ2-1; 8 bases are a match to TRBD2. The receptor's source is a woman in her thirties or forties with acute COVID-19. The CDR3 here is CASSPSLTGGGSDEQFF. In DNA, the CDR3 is TGTGCCAGCTCACCATCTTTGACGGGAGGGGGGTCGGATGAGCAGTTCTTC.